The entry that follows covers one TCR beta chain sequence. Its target is not known. TCRdb independently ran MiXCR on the multiplex PCR reads; one entry per CDR3 protein. The sample has tens of thousands of distinct CDR3 sequences; about 61% are singletons. This specimen belongs to a study of breast tumors, draining lymph nodes, adjacent tissues. The CDR3 sequence is 13 residues long. Per germline, CDR1 DFQATT and CDR2 SNEGSKA (reference sequence). Unmatched junction bases numbered 1, after V lost 4 bases and J lost 5 bases. Findings of the study overall: Luminal-like breast cancer showed significantly higher tumor–nontumor repertoire similarity than basal-like. Tumor repertoires ranked between lymph nodes and nontumor tissue in diversity, with V and J gene preferences. Data only fit, rather than demonstrated, lymph node origin of most tumor T cells.

Material: tumor-adjacent breast tissue. The J gene is TRBJ2-3, the V gene TRBV20-1; 12 bases fit TRBD2. The origin of this receptor is a female donor with breast cancer. Some clones in this sample may be carry-over from other donors' samples. CDR3 sequence reads: CSAKGLAGDTQYF. CDR3 nucleotides: TGCAGTGCTAAGGGACTAGCGGGAGATACGCAGTATTTT.